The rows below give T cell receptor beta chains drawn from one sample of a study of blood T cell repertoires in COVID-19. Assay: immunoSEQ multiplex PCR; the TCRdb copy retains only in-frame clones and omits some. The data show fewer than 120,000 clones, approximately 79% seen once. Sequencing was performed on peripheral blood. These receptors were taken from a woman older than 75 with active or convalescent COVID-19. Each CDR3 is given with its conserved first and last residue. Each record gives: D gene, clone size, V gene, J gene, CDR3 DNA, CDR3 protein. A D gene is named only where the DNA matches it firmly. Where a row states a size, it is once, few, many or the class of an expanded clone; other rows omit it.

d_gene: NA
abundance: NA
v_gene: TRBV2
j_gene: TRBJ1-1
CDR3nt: TGTGCCAGCAGTGATGACAGAGCTGAAGCTTTCTTT
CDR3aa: CASSDDRAEAFF

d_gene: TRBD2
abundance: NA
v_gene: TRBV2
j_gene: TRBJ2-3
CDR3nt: TGTGCCAGCAGGCGAACCTACGGGACTAGCGGCACAGATACGCAGTATTTT
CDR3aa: CASRRTYGTSGTDTQYF

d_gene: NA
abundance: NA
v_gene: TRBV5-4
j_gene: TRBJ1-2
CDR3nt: TGTGCCAGCAGCTTGGACAGCTATGGCTACACCTTC
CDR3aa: CASSLDSYGYTF

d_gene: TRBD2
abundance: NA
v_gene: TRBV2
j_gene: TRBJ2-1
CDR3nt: TGTGCCAGCAGTGATAAGGCTAGCGGAAACTACAATGAGCAGTTCTTC
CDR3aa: CASSDKASGNYNEQFF

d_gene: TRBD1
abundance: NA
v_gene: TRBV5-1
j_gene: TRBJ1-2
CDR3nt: TGCGCCAGCAGCTTAGAAGGACAGGGGGCAGGGGGCTACACCTTC
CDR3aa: CASSLEGQGAGGYTF

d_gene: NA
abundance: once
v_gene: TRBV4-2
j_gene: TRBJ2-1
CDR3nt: TGTGCCAGCAGCCAAGAAACTAGATACAATGAGCAGTTCTTC
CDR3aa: CASSQETRYNEQFF

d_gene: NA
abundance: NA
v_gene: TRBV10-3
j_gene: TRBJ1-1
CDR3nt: TGTGCCATCAGTGAGCGGGGAAGCCGTGGGACTGAAGCTTTCTTT
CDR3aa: CAISERGSRGTEAFF

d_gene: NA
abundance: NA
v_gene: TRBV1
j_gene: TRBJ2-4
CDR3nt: TGCACCAGCAGCCAAGGTAAGGGGGGGTCGGCCAAAAACATTCAGTACTTC
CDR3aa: CTSSQGKGGSAKNIQYF

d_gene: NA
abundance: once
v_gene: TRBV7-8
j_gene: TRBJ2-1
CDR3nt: TGTGCCAGCAGCCCCCTAGGATCCAATGAGCAGTTCTTC
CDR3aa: CASSPLGSNEQFF

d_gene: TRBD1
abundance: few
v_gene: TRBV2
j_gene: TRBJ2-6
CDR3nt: TGTGCCAGACAGGGGGCTTCCAGCTCTGGGGCCAACGTCCTGACTTTC
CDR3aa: CARQGASSSGANVLTF

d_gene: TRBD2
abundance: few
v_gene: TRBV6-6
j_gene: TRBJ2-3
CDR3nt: TGTGCCAGCAGTTTCACTAGCGGAAGCACAGATACGCAGTATTTT
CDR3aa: CASSFTSGSTDTQYF

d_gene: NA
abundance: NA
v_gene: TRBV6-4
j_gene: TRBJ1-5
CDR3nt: TGTGCCAGCAGTGTGCAGGTGAATCAGCCCCAGCATTTT
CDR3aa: CASSVQVNQPQHF

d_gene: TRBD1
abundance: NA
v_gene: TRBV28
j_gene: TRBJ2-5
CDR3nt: TGTGCCAGCAGGACCCCGGGACAGGAAGAGACCCAGTACTTC
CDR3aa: CASRTPGQEETQYF

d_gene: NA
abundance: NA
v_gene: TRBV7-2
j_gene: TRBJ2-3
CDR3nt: TGTGCCAGCAGGCGTGGGGGCGGATACACAGATACGCAGTATTTT
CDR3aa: CASRRGGGYTDTQYF

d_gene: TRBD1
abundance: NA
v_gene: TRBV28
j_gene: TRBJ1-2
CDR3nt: TGTGCCAGCAGCGAGGACAGGGCTGTGGGTGGCTACACCTTC
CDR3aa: CASSEDRAVGGYTF

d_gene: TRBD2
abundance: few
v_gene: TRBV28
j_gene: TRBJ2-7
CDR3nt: TGTGCCAGCAGTTTAAGGGGTGGCGGGAGCGGCGAGCAGTACTTC
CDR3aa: CASSLRGGGSGEQYF

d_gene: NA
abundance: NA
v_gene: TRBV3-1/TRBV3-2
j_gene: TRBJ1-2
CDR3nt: TGTGCCAGCAGCCCCACAGGGCTGGGCTATGGCTACACCTTC
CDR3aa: CASSPTGLGYGYTF

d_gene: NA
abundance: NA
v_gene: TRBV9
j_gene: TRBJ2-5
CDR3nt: TGTGCCAGCAGCGTAGTGGGAGCAGACGAGACCCAGTACTTC
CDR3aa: CASSVVGADETQYF

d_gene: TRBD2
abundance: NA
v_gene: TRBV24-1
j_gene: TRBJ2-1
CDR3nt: TGTGCCACCAGTGGCGGGGGAGAAGGGCGCAGCTACAATGAGCAGTTCTTC
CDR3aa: CATSGGGEGRSYNEQFF

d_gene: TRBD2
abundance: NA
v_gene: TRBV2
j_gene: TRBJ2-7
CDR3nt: TGTGCCAGCAGTGCCCAAGCGGGAGACTCCTACGAGCAGTACTTC
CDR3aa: CASSAQAGDSYEQYF

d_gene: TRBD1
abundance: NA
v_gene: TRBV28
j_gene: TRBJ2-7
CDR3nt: TGTGCCAGCAGTTCACCGGGACAGGGAACCCTCGAGCAGTACTTC
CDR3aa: CASSSPGQGTLEQYF

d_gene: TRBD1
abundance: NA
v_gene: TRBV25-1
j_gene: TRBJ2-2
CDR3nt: TGTGCCAGCAGTGAGGGCGACAGGGGTGTCGGGGAGCTGTTTTTT
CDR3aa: CASSEGDRGVGELFF

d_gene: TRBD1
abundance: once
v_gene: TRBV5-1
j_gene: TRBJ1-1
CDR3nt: TGCGCCAGCAGCACGGGGACAGGCCTGCTTATGAACACTGAAGCTTTCTTT
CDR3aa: CASSTGTGLLMNTEAFF

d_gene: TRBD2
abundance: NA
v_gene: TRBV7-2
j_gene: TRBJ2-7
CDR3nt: TGTGCCAGCAGCTTAGGAGCGGGAGGGATCTACGAGCAGTACTTC
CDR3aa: CASSLGAGGIYEQYF

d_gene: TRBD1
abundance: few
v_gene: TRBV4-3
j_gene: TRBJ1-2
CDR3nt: TGCGCCAGCAGCCATAGAGACAGGGGGCTCGGCTACACCTTC
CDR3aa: CASSHRDRGLGYTF

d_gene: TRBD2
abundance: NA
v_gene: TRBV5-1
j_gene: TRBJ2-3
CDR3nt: TGCGCCAGCAGTTTGGGACTAGCGGGAGGGGCCACAGATACGCAGTATTTT
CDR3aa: CASSLGLAGGATDTQYF

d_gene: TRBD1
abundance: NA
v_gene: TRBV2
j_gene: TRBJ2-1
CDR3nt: TGTGCCAGCAAGCCGGGACAGGGGTATGGGAACAATGAGCAGTTCTTC
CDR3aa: CASKPGQGYGNNEQFF

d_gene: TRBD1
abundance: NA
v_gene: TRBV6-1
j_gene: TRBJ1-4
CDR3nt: TGTGCCAGCAGTGAAGTAGTGGGACAGGGTAGGGGGACTAATGAAAAACTGTTTTTT
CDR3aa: CASSEVVGQGRGTNEKLFF

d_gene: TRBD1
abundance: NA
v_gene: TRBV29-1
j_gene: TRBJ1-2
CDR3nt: TGCAGCGTTGTAGACAGGGGTTATGGCTACACCTTC
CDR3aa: CSVVDRGYGYTF

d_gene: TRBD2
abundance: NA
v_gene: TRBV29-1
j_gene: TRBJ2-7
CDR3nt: TGCAGCGTGGGGGGGGTGTGGCGCCCCGGCCTGAGCGAGCAGTACTTC
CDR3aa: CSVGGVWRPGLSEQYF

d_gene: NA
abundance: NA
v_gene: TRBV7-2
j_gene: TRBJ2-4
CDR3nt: TGTGCCAGCAGCTTAGTACCGGGATGGAACACTGGAACCAAAAACATTCAGTACTTC
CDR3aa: CASSLVPGWNTGTKNIQYF

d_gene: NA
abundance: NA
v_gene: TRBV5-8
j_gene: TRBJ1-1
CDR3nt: TGTGCCAGCAGCTCCCCGGGGTACACTGAAGCTTTCTTT
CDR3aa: CASSSPGYTEAFF

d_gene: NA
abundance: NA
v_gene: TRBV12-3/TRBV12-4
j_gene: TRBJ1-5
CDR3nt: TGTGCCAGCAGAGACAGGTACAATCAGCCCCAGCATTTT
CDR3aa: CASRDRYNQPQHF

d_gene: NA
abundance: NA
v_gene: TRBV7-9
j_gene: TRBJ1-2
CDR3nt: TGTGCCAGCAGCTTAGATTCAGGGGTCGGGTATGGCTACACCTTC
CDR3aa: CASSLDSGVGYGYTF

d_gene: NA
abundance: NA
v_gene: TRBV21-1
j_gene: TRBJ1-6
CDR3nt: TGTGCCAGCAGCAGCAGCGAAAACTCCTATAATTCACCCCTCCACTTT
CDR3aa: CASSSSENSYNSPLHF

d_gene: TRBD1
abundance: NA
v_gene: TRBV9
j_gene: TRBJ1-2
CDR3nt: TGTGCCAGCAGCGTAGTTGGGACAGCGTATGGCTACACCTTC
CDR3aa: CASSVVGTAYGYTF

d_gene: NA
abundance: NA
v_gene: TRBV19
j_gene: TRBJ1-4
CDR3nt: TGTGCCAGCACTAAAAGGGGCATTGGGCGCGCAACTAATGAAAAACTGTTTTTT
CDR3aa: CASTKRGIGRATNEKLFF

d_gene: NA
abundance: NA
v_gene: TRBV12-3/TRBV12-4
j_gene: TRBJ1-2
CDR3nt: TGTGCCAGCAGGCGAGAGAATAACTATGGCTACACCTTC
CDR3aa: CASRRENNYGYTF

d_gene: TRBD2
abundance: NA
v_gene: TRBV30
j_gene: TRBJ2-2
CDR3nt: TGTGCCTGGAGTGTTCCTAGCGGGAGAGGGAACAGCGGGGAGCTGTTTTTT
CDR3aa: CAWSVPSGRGNSGELFF

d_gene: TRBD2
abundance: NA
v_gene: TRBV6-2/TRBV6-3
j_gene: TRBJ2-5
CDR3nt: TGTGCCAGCAGTTCTCGACTAGCGCAAGAGACCCAGTACTTC
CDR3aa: CASSSRLAQETQYF